Following are 28 T cell receptor beta chains from one sample sequenced in a study of blood T cell repertoires in COVID-19. Produced via immunoSEQ multiplex PCR; TCRdb's table is partial and in-frame only. This sample has approximately 250,000 clones, with approximately 86% found just once. Sequences were obtained from peripheral blood. The receptor source for this set is a woman aged 55-75 years with COVID-19, enrolled during active disease.

This chain connects TRBV7-9 to TRBJ1-1; 8 bases are a match to TRBD1. J was trimmed by 1 base and V by 0 bases; bases with no gene match: 7. The CDR3 totals 17 residues. The germline gives CDR1 SEHNR, CDR2 FQNEAQ (reference sequence). This CDR3 reads CASSLALGQEGNTEAFF. CDR3 in DNA: TGTGCCAGCAGCTTAGCGCTGGGACAGGAAGGGAACACTGAAGCTTTCTTT.

The chain combines TRBV6-2 or TRBV6-3 with TRBJ1-4; D remains unclear. Trimming took 2 bases from V and 17 from J, leaving 18 bases between them. Looked up from germline, CDR1 is MNHEY and CDR2 is SVGEGT. CDR3 length: 13 amino acids. The DNA for the CDR3 is TGTGCCAGCAGTTACACCCCTTTGGGCGTCGCCTTTTTT. This translates into CASSYTPLGVAFF.

The V gene is TRBV7-9, the J gene TRBJ1-4, with D perhaps matching TRBD1 (6 bases). This CDR3 comprises 15 residues. Germline V gene sequence: CDR1 SEHNR, CDR2 FQNEAQ (reference sequence). Trimming took 1 base from V and 8 from J, leaving 14 bases between them. The DNA of the CDR3 is TGTGCCAGCAGCTTAGGCGATAGCGGGACAGAAAAACTGTTTTTT. Translating gives CASSLGDSGTEKLFF.

The CDR3 spells CASSIPGPQPQHF. The CDR3 region has the DNA TGTGCCAGTAGTATCCCTGGGCCCCAGCCCCAGCATTTT. The rearrangement joins TRBV19 to TRBJ1-5; D remains ambiguous. The CDR3 is made up of 13 amino acids. Germline CDR1 and CDR2: LNHDA and SQIVND (reference sequence). Trimming stripped 3 bases from V and 7 bases from J, with 10 bases between.

The V call is TRBV14, the J call TRBJ1-2; TRBD1 might be the D (5 bases). The V end was cut by 3 bases, the J end by 7 bases, with 12 bases between. This CDR3 contains 13 residues. Germline values: CDR1 SGHDN, CDR2 FVKESK. Here the CDR3 DNA reads TGTGCCAGCAGCCAGTACGGGGGGGGTGGCTACACCTTC. Encoded protein: CASSQYGGGGYTF.

This chain uses TRBV27 with TRBJ2-2; the match to TRBD1 covers 7 bases. V was pared by 6 bases and J by 5 bases, with 6 bases of the junction left unmatched. The CDR3 is 14 amino acids. The germline CDR1 and CDR2 sequences are MNHEY and SMNVEV (reference sequence). The CDR3 loop reads CASRNRGRTGELFF. CDR3 bases: TGTGCCAGCAGAAACAGGGGTAGGACCGGGGAGCTGTTTTTT.

V and J are TRBV27 and TRBJ2-7, with 7 bases lining up with TRBD1. CDR1 is MNHEY, CDR2 SMNVEV, per germline (reference sequence). The CDR3 loop spans 12 amino acids. Trimming removed 6 bases from V and 3 bases from J; junction bases left unmatched: 2. The CDR3 protein is CASSRQGYEQYF. The CDR3 DNA is TGTGCCAGCAGCCGACAGGGCTACGAGCAGTACTTC.

The chain recombines TRBV28 with TRBJ2-3; 9 bases are a match to TRBD2. With V trimmed by 0 bases and J by 2 bases, 0 bases remained unmatched. Germline CDR1 is MDHEN and CDR2 is SYDVKM. The CDR3 covers 15 residues. The CDR3 sequence: CASSLWGLATDTQYF. The DNA for the CDR3 is TGTGCCAGCAGTTTATGGGGACTAGCCACAGATACGCAGTATTTT. Full variable domain (missing parts from reference TRBV28 and TRBJ2-3): DVKVTQSSRYLVKRTGEKVFLECVQDMDHENMFWYRQDPGLGLRLIYFSYDVKMKEKGDIPEGYSVSREKKERFSLILESASTNQTSMYLCASSLWGLATDTQYFGPGTRLTVL.

The chain recombines TRBV6-2 or TRBV6-3 with TRBJ2-5; D gene uncertain. The CDR3 length is 13 residues. Trimming removed 5 bases from V and 5 bases from J, with 12 bases in between. Germline V CDR1 and CDR2: MNHEY, SVGEGT. CDR3 in DNA: TGTGCCAGCAGTGGCCCTAGGCGCGAGACCCAGTACTTC. It specifies CASSGPRRETQYF.

This clone showed up many times. This rearrangement joins TRBV7-9 to TRBJ1-5, with 8 bases fitting TRBD1. The CDR3 has 14 residues. Germline V CDR1 and CDR2: SEHNR, FQNEAQ (reference sequence). Trimming at V came to 5 bases and at J to 6 bases, leaving 6 bases not matched to a gene. CDR3 residues: CASSPVGQGQPQHF. DNA for the CDR3: TGTGCCAGCAGCCCAGTCGGACAGGGTCAGCCCCAGCATTTT.

This clone was recorded only once. The V call is TRBV19, the J call TRBJ1-5; 9 bases are shared with TRBD1. Germline V gene lookup returns CDR1 LNHDA and CDR2 SQIVND (reference sequence). After removal of 5 bases from V and 7 bases from J, the junction contained 6 bases not matched to a gene. The CDR3 spans 14 residues. CDR3 loop: CASSRNRGPQPQHF. CDR3 bases: TGTGCCAGTAGTCGAAACAGGGGGCCACAGCCCCAGCATTTT.

The V call is TRBV19, the J call TRBJ1-4, with 8 bases matching TRBD1. Trimming removed 5 bases from V and 2 bases from J; junction bases left unmatched: 7. The germline CDR1 and CDR2 sequences are LNHDA and SQIVND (reference sequence). This CDR3 is 16 amino acids long. CDR3 coding DNA: TGTGCCAGTAGTCTCGGACAGGGTCCGACTAATGAAAAACTGTTTTTT. It translates to CASSLGQGPTNEKLFF. The complete variable domain, with remaining parts taken from reference TRBV19 and TRBJ1-4, reads DGGITQSPKYLFRKEGQNVTLSCEQNLNHDAMYWYRQDPGQGLRLIYYSQIVNDFQKGDIAEGYSVSREKKESFPLTVTSAQKNPTAFYLCASSLGQGPTNEKLFFGSGTQLSVL.

This clone was counted only a few times. The chain couples TRBV27 to TRBJ2-1, with TRBD1 as a possible D gene (5 bases). The length of the CDR3 is 15 residues. In germline, CDR1 is MNHEY, CDR2 SMNVEV (reference sequence). The V end was cut by 7 bases, the J end by 1 base, with 14 bases between. The CDR3 DNA is TGTGCCAGCACCCCCCGTCAGGGATCCTACAATGAGCAGTTCTTC. Translated, it gives CASTPRQGSYNEQFF.

This sequence joins TRBV7-2 and TRBJ1-2; D gene uncertain. V lost 7 bases and J lost 8, with 17 bases in between. Germline values: CDR1 SGHTA, CDR2 FQGNSA. The CDR3 consists of 13 residues. The CDR3 DNA reads as TGTGCCAGCACCCCGTCGAGGGAACCGGGCTACACCTTC. It codes for CASTPSREPGYTF.

This chain uses TRBV7-2 with TRBJ2-4; 8 nucleotides agree with TRBD1. V lost 5 bases and J lost 6; bases outside the gene matches: 9. This CDR3 comprises 15 residues. Germline CDR1 and CDR2: SGHTA and FQGNSA. The CDR3 sequence: CASSDRQGTVNIQYF. The DNA for the CDR3 is TGTGCCAGCAGCGATCGACAGGGGACGGTAAACATTCAGTACTTC. Combining the CDR3 with reference TRBV7-2 and TRBJ2-4 gives the whole variable domain GAGVSQSPSNKVTEKGKDVELRCDPISGHTALYWYRQSLGQGLEFLIYFQGNSAPDKSGLPSDRFSAERTGGSVSTLTIQRTQQEDSAVYLCASSDRQGTVNIQYFGAGTRLSVL.

This sequence joins TRBV5-4 and TRBJ1-5; TRBD1 matches 10 bases. The trim removed 0 bases at V and 5 bases at J, leaving 2 bases unmatched. The CDR3 has 15 amino acids. The V gene's germline CDR1 is SGHNT and CDR2 YYREEE (reference sequence). Here the CDR3 DNA reads TGTGCCAGCAGCTTGGATGGGACAGGGGATCAGCCCCAGCATTTT. It codes for CASSLDGTGDQPQHF.

The V gene is TRBV11-3, the J gene TRBJ2-3; unclear D gene. Trimming took off 1 base at V and 4 bases at J, with 12 bases between the two ends. The germline CDR1 and CDR2 sequences are SGHNT and YENEEA. There are 15 residues in the CDR3. The CDR3, as DNA: TGTGCCAGCAGCTTAGGGTATACACATCCAGATACGCAGTATTTT. Encoded protein: CASSLGYTHPDTQYF. The full variable domain, its missing parts supplied by reference TRBV11-3 and TRBJ2-3, is EAGVVQSPRYKIIEKKQPVAFWCNPISGHNTLYWYLQNLGQGPELLIRYENEEAVDDSQLPKDRFSAERLKGVDSTLKIQPAELGDSAVYLCASSLGYTHPDTQYFGPGTRLTVL.

This rearrangement joins TRBV5-3 to TRBJ2-1; D may be TRBD1 (5 bases). TRBV5-3 qualifies as an ORF whose function is uncertain. There are 16 residues in the CDR3. Between the trimmed V and J ends, which lost 1 base and 7 bases, there was a span of 18 bases. The CDR3 reads CARSLSPKGYTNEQFF. In DNA, the CDR3 is TGTGCCAGAAGCTTGTCCCCTAAGGGGTACACGAATGAGCAGTTCTTC.

V and J are TRBV7-9 and TRBJ1-4; possibly TRBD1 for D (5 bases). Germline-derived CDR1 and CDR2 are SEHNR and FQNEAQ (reference sequence). The CDR3 is 15 residues long. The V end lost 1 base, the J end lost 5 bases, and 11 bases lay between the germline ends. CDR3 coding DNA: TGTGCCAGCAGCTTAGAGACAGTTTACAATGAAAAACTGTTTTTT. Amino acids: CASSLETVYNEKLFF. The full variable domain, with the rest looked up from reference TRBV7-9 and TRBJ1-4, is DTGVSQNPRHKITKRGQNVTFRCDPISEHNRLYWYRQTLGQGPEFLTYFQNEAQLEKSRLLSDRFSAERPKGSFSTLEIQRTEQGDSAMYLCASSLETVYNEKLFFGSGTQLSVL.

This chain uses TRBV9 with TRBJ1-1; D unresolved. The germline gives CDR1 SGDLS, CDR2 YYNGEE. The CDR3 is 13 residues long. Deletions cut 5 bases from V and 7 bases from J, with 15 bases between. CDR3 sequence (DNA): TGTGCCAGCAGTCCCGAGCAGGAAGGTGAAGCTTTCTTT. Translated: CASSPEQEGEAFF.

The V and J genes are TRBV5-1 and TRBJ1-1; TRBD1 aligns across 12 bases. CDR3 length: 17 residues. J lost 6 bases, V lost 0 bases, and 9 bases had no gene match. Germline V gene lookup returns CDR1 SGHRS and CDR2 YFSETQ. CDR3 sequence reads: CASSLAPGTGGIAEAFF. CDR3 bases: TGCGCCAGCAGCTTGGCCCCAGGGACAGGGGGCATCGCTGAAGCTTTCTTT.

The chain recombines TRBV7-7 with TRBJ2-1; TRBD1 is a possible D gene (6 bases). The CDR3 loop spans 15 amino acids. Trimming pared 2 bases from V and 6 bases from J, leaving 14 bases between. Per the germline V gene, CDR1 is SSHAT and CDR2 is FNYEAQ (reference sequence). The CDR3 bases are TGTGCCAGCAGCTTACAGGGGATGGGGCTCAATGAGCAGTTCTTC. This gives the protein CASSLQGMGLNEQFF.

The rearrangement uses TRBV6-5 and TRBJ1-4; tentative D call: TRBD1 (6 bases). This CDR3 contains 13 residues. In germline, CDR1 is MNHEY, CDR2 SVGAGI. Between the trimmed V and J ends, which lost 0 bases and 10 bases, there was a span of 9 bases. The CDR3 sequence is CASSYSKGGKLFF. For the CDR3, the DNA is TGTGCCAGCAGTTACTCGAAAGGGGGAAAACTGTTTTTT.

This clone came up a few times. This rearrangement joins TRBV12-1 to TRBJ2-7; the table assigns TRBD2, which was not confirmed against the DNA. TRBV12-1 is annotated as a pseudogene. The CDR3 spans 21 residues. The chain's CDR3 is CASSFSPPHRAGEEMKGEQYF. CDR3 nucleotide sequence: TGTGCCAGCAGCTTTAGCCCCCCCCATCGGGCGGGAGAGGAGATGAAGGGCGAGCAGTACTTC.

This chain links TRBV28 with TRBJ2-5; D gene unclear. This CDR3 has 11 amino acids. CDR1 and CDR2 (germline): MDHEN, SYDVKM. V was shortened by 5 bases and J by 3 bases, with 4 bases between the two germline ends. DNA of the CDR3: TGTGCCAGCAGTCTTGAAGAGACCCAGTACTTC. It specifies CASSLEETQYF.

V gene TRBV15 combines with J gene TRBJ1-2; D ambiguous. This CDR3 spans 13 amino acids. The germline V gene has CDR1 LNHNV and CDR2 YYDKDF (reference sequence). The V end was cut by 3 bases, the J end by 8 bases, with 13 bases between. This CDR3 reads CATSRAIQTGYTF. The CDR3 nucleotides are TGTGCCACCAGCAGGGCCATACAGACAGGCTACACCTTC.

The rearrangement links TRBV10-2 to TRBJ2-3; D is uncertain. CDR3 length: 12 amino acids. Trimming shortened V by 5 bases and J by 6 bases, and 9 bases separated the two germline ends. In germline, CDR1 is WSHSY, CDR2 SAAADI. CDR3 nucleotide sequence: TGCGCCAGCAGTCACCGGTCCGATACGCAGTATTTT. Translation: CASSHRSDTQYF.

V and J are TRBV6-5 and TRBJ1-5; possible D gene TRBD1, 6 bases. Trimming cost V 8 bases and J 0 bases, with 14 bases left between them. Per the germline V gene, CDR1 is MNHEY and CDR2 is SVGAGI. This CDR3 is built from 15 residues. CDR3 DNA: TGTGCCAGCCATCCGCGGGGGGCTAGCAATCAGCCCCAGCATTTT. It specifies CASHPRGASNQPQHF.